This entry concerns a single T cell receptor (beta chain). Profiled with immunoSEQ multiplex PCR; TCRdb holds only in-frame clones, not every one. The sample holds more than 550,000 clones, approximately 85% seen once. These data are taken from a study of shared T cell receptors in the human thymus. CDR1 is SGHAT, CDR2 FQNNGV, per germline. The CDR3 consists of 17 residues. V gave up 2 bases and J gave up 10 bases, with 23 bases separating them. A further study also used this sample, focusing on human thymus T cells.

This receptor was identified in a girl under three years old with a congenital heart defect. Sequenced: thymocytes. This chain uses TRBV11-2 with TRBJ1-4; D is perhaps TRBD1 (5 bases). The chain's CDR3 is CASSLRLGQPNSGKLFF. In DNA form, the CDR3 reads TGTGCCAGCAGCTTACGATTAGGACAACCGAACTCGGGAAAACTGTTTTTT.